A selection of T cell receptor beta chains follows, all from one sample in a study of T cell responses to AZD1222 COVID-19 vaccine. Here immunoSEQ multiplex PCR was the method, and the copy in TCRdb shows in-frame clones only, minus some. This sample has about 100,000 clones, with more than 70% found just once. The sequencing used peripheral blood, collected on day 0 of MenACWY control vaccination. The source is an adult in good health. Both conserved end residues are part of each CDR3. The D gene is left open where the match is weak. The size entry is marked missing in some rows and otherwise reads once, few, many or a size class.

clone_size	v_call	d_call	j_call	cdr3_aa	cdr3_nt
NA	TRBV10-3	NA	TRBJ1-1	CAISSRMGTEAFF	TGTGCCATCAGTTCCAGGATGGGCACTGAAGCTTTCTTT
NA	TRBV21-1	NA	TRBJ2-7	CASRAADRTYEQYF	TGTGCCAGCAGGGCCGCGGACAGGACCTACGAGCAGTACTTC
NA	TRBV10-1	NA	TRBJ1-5	CATRGRVQGTNQPQHF	TGCGCCACCAGGGGAAGAGTACAGGGCACAAATCAGCCCCAGCATTTT
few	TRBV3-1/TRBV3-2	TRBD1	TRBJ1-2	CASSQLKPRGQEANYGYTF	TGTGCCAGCAGCCAGCTTAAACCCAGGGGGCAAGAGGCTAACTATGGCTACACCTTC
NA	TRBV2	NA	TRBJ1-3	CASSESGEGAIYF	TGTGCCAGCAGTGAATCGGGGGAGGGGGCCATATATTTT
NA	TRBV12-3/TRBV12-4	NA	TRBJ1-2	CASSFLGGGYTF	TGTGCCAGCAGTTTTCTTGGAGGTGGCTACACCTTC
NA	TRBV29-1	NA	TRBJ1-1	CSVKPGTENTEAFF	TGCAGCGTGAAACCCGGGACGGAGAACACTGAAGCTTTCTTT
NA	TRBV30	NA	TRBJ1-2	CAWSVDPSGYTF	TGTGCCTGGAGCGTCGATCCATCTGGCTACACCTTC
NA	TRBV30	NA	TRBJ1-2	CAWSLGRYGYTF	TGTGCCTGGAGTCTAGGCCGGTATGGCTACACCTTC
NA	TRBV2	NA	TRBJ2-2	CASSEVGTGELFF	TGTGCCAGCAGTGAAGTCGGGACCGGGGAGCTGTTTTTT
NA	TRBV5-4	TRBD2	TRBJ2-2	CASSRLAGENGELFF	TGTGCCAGCAGCCGACTAGCGGGAGAGAACGGGGAGCTGTTTTTT
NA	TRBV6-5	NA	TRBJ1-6	CASSYAKTGSVSPLHF	TGTGCCAGCAGTTACGCTAAGACAGGATCTGTTTCACCCCTCCACTTT
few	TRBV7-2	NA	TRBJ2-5	CASTPGPQGTQYF	TGTGCCAGCACCCCGGGCCCCCAAGGGACCCAGTACTTC
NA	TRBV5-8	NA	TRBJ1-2	CASSPGRGEPNYGYTF	TGTGCCAGCAGCCCCGGGAGGGGGGAACCTAACTATGGCTACACCTTC
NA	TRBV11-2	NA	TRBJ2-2	CASSSTIQGRTTNTGELFF	TGTGCCAGCAGCTCAACTATACAGGGTAGGACTACGAACACCGGGGAGCTGTTTTTT
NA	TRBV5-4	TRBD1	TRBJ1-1	CASGNPGQGKTEAFF	TGTGCCAGCGGAAACCCGGGACAGGGGAAAACTGAAGCTTTCTTT
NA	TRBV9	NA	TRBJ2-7	CASSVEGNDYEQYF	TGTGCCAGCAGCGTAGAAGGGAATGACTACGAGCAGTACTTC
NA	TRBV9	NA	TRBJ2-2	CASSAFGSRSTGELFF	TGTGCCAGCAGCGCATTCGGGAGTCGGAGCACCGGGGAGCTGTTTTTT
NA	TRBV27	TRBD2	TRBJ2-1	CASLAGGNEQFF	TGTGCCAGCCTGGCGGGGGGCAATGAGCAGTTCTTC
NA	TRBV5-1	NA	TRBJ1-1	CASSLSPENTEAFF	TGCGCCAGCAGCTTGAGCCCAGAGAACACTGAAGCTTTCTTT
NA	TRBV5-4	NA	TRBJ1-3	CASSLGQPTTGNTIYF	TGTGCCAGCAGCTTGGGACAGCCAACGACTGGAAACACCATATATTTT
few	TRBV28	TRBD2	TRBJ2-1	CASKLAGGSREQFF	TGTGCCAGCAAACTAGCGGGGGGGTCCAGGGAGCAGTTCTTC
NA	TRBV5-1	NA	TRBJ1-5	CASSLGGREPQHF	TGCGCCAGCAGCTTGGGTGGGCGGGAGCCCCAGCATTTT
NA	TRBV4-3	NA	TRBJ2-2	CASSPRQPPHTGELFF	TGCGCCAGCAGCCCCCGACAGCCCCCTCACACCGGGGAGCTGTTTTTT
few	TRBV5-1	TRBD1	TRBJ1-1	CASYHPDRVNTEAFF	TGCGCCAGCTACCACCCGGACAGGGTGAACACTGAAGCTTTCTTT
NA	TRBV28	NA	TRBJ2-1	CASSLTGYNEQFF	TGTGCCAGCAGTTTAACAGGGTACAATGAGCAGTTCTTC
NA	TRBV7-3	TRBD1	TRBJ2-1	CASSLPGTGAYNEQFF	TGTGCCAGCAGCCTCCCCGGGACAGGAGCCTACAATGAGCAGTTCTTC
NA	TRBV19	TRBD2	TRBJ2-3	CASSHGGRSTDTQYF	TGTGCCAGTAGCCATGGCGGGAGAAGCACAGATACGCAGTATTTT
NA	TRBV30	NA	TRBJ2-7	CAWSVGSAYSYEQYF	TGTGCCTGGAGTGTGGGGTCGGCTTACTCCTACGAGCAGTACTTC
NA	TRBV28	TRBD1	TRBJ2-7	CASSPWTGLVHEQYF	TGTGCCAGCAGTCCGTGGACAGGGTTAGTCCACGAGCAGTACTTC
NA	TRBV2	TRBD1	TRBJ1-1	CASSVDRGLTEAFF	TGTGCCAGCAGCGTCGACAGGGGGCTTACTGAAGCTTTCTTT
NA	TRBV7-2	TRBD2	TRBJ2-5	CASSTSGGVPPETQYF	TGTGCCAGCAGCACCAGCGGGGGGGTCCCCCCAGAGACCCAGTACTTC
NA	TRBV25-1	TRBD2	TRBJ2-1	CASSGTSGRVNEQFF	TGTGCCAGCAGTGGCACTAGCGGGAGGGTCAATGAGCAGTTCTTC
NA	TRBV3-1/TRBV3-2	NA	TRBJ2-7	CASSQGRAGGFYEQYF	TGTGCCAGCAGCCAAGGACGGGCAGGGGGGTTCTACGAGCAGTACTTC
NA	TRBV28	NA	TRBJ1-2	CASRKEDYGYTF	TGTGCCAGCAGAAAAGAAGACTATGGCTACACCTTC
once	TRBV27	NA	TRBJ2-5	CASSAGETQYF	TGTGCCAGCAGTGCAGGCGAGACCCAGTACTTC
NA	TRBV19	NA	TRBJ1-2	CASSSGTGFRNYGYTF	TGTGCCAGTAGTTCGGGAACAGGGTTTAGGAACTATGGCTACACCTTC
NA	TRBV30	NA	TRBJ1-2	CAWVLSRDTGGYTF	TGTGCCTGGGTCTTGAGTCGGGACACGGGTGGCTACACCTTC
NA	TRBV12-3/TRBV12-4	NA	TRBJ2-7	CASGVMFSYEQYF	TGTGCCAGCGGGGTGATGTTCTCCTACGAGCAGTACTTC